This passage covers 5 T cell receptor beta chains from one sample sequenced in a study of shared clonotypes between healthy human individuals. Terminally differentiated effector memory CD45RA+ cells were left out of the naive CD8 fraction, which was CD45RO-negative and positively selected for CCR7. TCRdb keeps only in-frame clones here, not all; method: immunoSEQ multiplex PCR. The sample includes under 2,000,000 clones, roughly 95% of them seen just once. The sequenced material came from naive CD8+ T cells sorted from blood. The source of these receptors is a man aged 18-30 years in good health.

The chain couples TRBV27 to TRBJ2-1, with D tentatively TRBD1 or TRBD2 (5 bases each). The germline V gene has CDR1 MNHEY and CDR2 SMNVEV (reference sequence). With 0 bases removed from V and 4 bases from J, the gap between germline ends came to 16 bases. The length of the CDR3 is 17 residues. The CDR3 sequence: CASSLSIGGVGYNEQFF. CDR3 sequence (DNA): TGTGCCAGCAGTTTATCGATTGGGGGTGTAGGGTACAATGAGCAGTTCTTC.

The V gene is TRBV11-2, the J gene TRBJ2-2, with TRBD1 identical over 8 bases. The germline CDR1 and CDR2 sequences are SGHAT and FQNNGV. J was trimmed by 5 bases and V by 2 bases; bases with no gene match: 10. CDR3 length: 17 amino acids. The CDR3 DNA reads TGTGCCAGCAGCTTAAAAGGGACAGGAGTTTATACCGGGGAGCTGTTTTTT. Protein product: CASSLKGTGVYTGELFF.

The rearrangement uses TRBV9 and TRBJ2-7; 11 nucleotides line up with TRBD1. Germline V gene data show CDR1 as SGDLS and CDR2 as YYNGEE. This CDR3 comprises 15 residues. The V gene end was trimmed by 0 bases and the J gene end by 6 bases; junction bases not matched to a gene: 5. The DNA for the CDR3 is TGTGCCAGCAGCGTAGGGGGACAGGGGGTCGGCGAGCAGTACTTC. Amino acids: CASSVGGQGVGEQYF.

Points on this clone: The sample has other DNA sequences that encode this CDR3 too. The chain joins TRBV6-1 to TRBJ2-7; no clear D gene. Germline V gene data show CDR1 as MNHNS and CDR2 as SASEGT. With 3 bases removed from V and 1 base from J, the gap between germline ends came to 7 bases. This CDR3 comprises 13 residues. As DNA, the CDR3 is TGTGCCAGCAGTGAGGCGCGGTCCTACGAGCAGTACTTC. This encodes CASSEARSYEQYF.

With regard to this clone: Within the sample, other DNA sequences also encode this same CDR3. The gene calls are TRBV2 and TRBJ2-1; 9 bases are shared with TRBD2. The junction had 4 bases not matched to a gene; V was cut back by 3 bases and J by 4 bases. Germline CDR1 is SNHLY and CDR2 is FYNNEI. This CDR3 has 15 residues. The CDR3: CASSDSGGTYNEQFF. Written as DNA, the CDR3 is TGTGCCAGCAGTGACAGCGGGGGGACATACAATGAGCAGTTCTTC.